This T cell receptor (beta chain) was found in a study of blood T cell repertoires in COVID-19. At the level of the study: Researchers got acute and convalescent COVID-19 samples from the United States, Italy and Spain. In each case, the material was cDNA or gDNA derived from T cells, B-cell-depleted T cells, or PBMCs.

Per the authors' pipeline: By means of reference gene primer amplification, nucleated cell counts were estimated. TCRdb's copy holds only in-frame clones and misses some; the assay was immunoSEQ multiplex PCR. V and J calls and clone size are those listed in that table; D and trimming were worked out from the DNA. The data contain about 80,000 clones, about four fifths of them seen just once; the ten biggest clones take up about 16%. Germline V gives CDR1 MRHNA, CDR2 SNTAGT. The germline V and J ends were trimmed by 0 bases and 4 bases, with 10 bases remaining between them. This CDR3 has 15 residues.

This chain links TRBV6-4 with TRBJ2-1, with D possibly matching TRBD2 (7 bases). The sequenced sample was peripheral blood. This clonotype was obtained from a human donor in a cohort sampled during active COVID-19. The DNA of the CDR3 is TGTGCCAGCAGTGACTCGGCGGGGGCGTACAATGAGCAGTTCTTC. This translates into CASSDSAGAYNEQFF.